The rows below give T cell receptor beta chains drawn from one sample of a study of T cell responses to AZD1222 COVID-19 vaccine. Clones were read by immunoSEQ multiplex PCR, and TCRdb kept only the in-frame ones, dropping some. The table shows under 150,000 clones, with about 88% occurring only once. Sequencing was performed on peripheral blood, taken on day 0 of AZD1222 vaccination. The receptors stem from an adult in good health. The CDR3 runs from the conserved cysteine through the conserved F or W. D genes are given only for firm matches. Clone size is not always given. Where it is, it says once, few, many or a class for expanded clones.

clone size | J gene | D gene | V gene | CDR3 DNA | CDR3 protein
. | TRBJ1-2 | . | TRBV28 | TGTGCCAGCAGTCACACGGGGAGCCTAGGGGAAATATCCGGCTACACCTTC | CASSHTGSLGEISGYTF
few | TRBJ2-7 | TRBD2 | TRBV19 | TGTGCCAGTGGCCCACTAGCGCCACACTACGAGCAGTACTTC | CASGPLAPHYEQYF
once | TRBJ1-6 | . | TRBV12-3/TRBV12-4 | TGTGCCAGCAGACGGGCCGCGAGTTCACCCCTCCACTTT | CASRRAASSPLHF
. | TRBJ2-1 | . | TRBV28 | TGTGCCAGCAGTTTTGGCAGCTACAATGAGCAGTTCTTC | CASSFGSYNEQFF
. | TRBJ2-5 | . | TRBV5-4 | TGTGCCAGCAGCTTGGTACGGGGAGGCCCAGGGACCCAGTACTTC | CASSLVRGGPGTQYF
. | TRBJ1-5 | TRBD1 | TRBV28 | TGTGCCAGCAGTCTACTCATCGGACAGGACCAGCCCCAGCATTTT | CASSLLIGQDQPQHF
. | TRBJ1-2 | . | TRBV30 | TGTGCCTGGAGTGAAGAGGGCAGGGCCCGCTATGGCTACACCTTC | CAWSEEGRARYGYTF
. | TRBJ1-2 | TRBD1 | TRBV2 | TGTGCCACCCAGGGGGTGGGCTACACCTTC | CATQGVGYTF
. | TRBJ1-5 | . | TRBV2 | TGTGCCAGCACCCGGGACCCTAATCAGCCCCAGCATTTT | CASTRDPNQPQHF
. | TRBJ1-1 | TRBD1 | TRBV28 | TGTGCCAGCAGCCTCAAAGGGGGCTTAACTGAAGCTTTCTTT | CASSLKGGLTEAFF
. | TRBJ1-1 | . | TRBV19 | TGTGCCAGTAGTCCCAGGGACACCGATAACACTGAAGCTTTCTTT | CASSPRDTDNTEAFF